The 18 T cell receptor beta chains listed next were all sequenced from one sample in a study of T cells in Graves' hyperthyroidism and ophthalmopathy. Regions amplified from RNA transcripts were the TCR beta CDR3 regions. The HTBI set primed first-round TCR CDR3 RT-PCR. Using its own MiXCR run on the multiplex PCR reads, TCRdb lists one record per CDR3 protein. The table records a few hundred thousand distinct CDR3 sequences, approximately 14% of them present only once. Sequenced: blood. These receptors all stem from a woman aged 55 to 70 with Graves' ophthalmopathy.

V gene TRBV5-1 combines with J gene TRBJ2-3; D is undetermined. This CDR3 is 15 amino acids long. V lost 1 base and J lost 2, with 11 bases in between. Germline values: CDR1 SGHRS, CDR2 YFSETQ. CDR3 nucleotides: TGCGCCAGCAGCTTGACCCGGGCGATCACAGATACGCAGTATTTT. Translation: CASSLTRAITDTQYF.

The V gene is TRBV6-2 or TRBV6-3, the J gene TRBJ1-4; D unclear. The CDR3 has 14 residues. Trimming stripped 1 base from V and 3 bases from J, with 6 bases between. Germline loops: CDR1 MNHEY, CDR2 SVGEGT. DNA of the CDR3: TGTGCCAGCAGTTACTACCAGCCTAATGAAAAACTGTTTTTT. This sequence encodes CASSYYQPNEKLFF.

The chain uses TRBV24-1 and TRBJ2-2; D gene ambiguous. Trimming removed 4 bases at V and 6 bases at J, with 11 bases between. CDR1 is KGHDR, CDR2 SFDVKD, per germline. This CDR3 has 14 residues. The CDR3 region is CATSDSVRAGELFF. Here the CDR3 DNA reads TGTGCCACCAGTGACTCAGTACGCGCCGGGGAGCTGTTTTTT.

This clonotype was picked up a small number of times. V is TRBV30 and J is TRBJ1-6; D is uncertain. The CDR3 contains 14 residues. V lost 4 bases, J lost 7 bases, and 14 bases lay in between. Germline lookup yields CDR1 GTSNPN and CDR2 SVGIG (reference sequence). This chain's CDR3 is CAWMAGVRNSPLHF. CDR3 nucleotide sequence: TGTGCCTGGATGGCTGGGGTCAGGAATTCACCCCTCCACTTT.

This clonotype has at least ten counts. The V gene is TRBV12-3 or TRBV12-4, the J gene TRBJ2-3, with 7 bases identical to TRBD1. CDR3 length: 15 amino acids. After removal of 5 bases from V and 2 bases from J, the junction contained 7 bases not matched to a gene. CDR3 in DNA: TGTGCCAGCAGTAGATTCGGACAGGACACAGATACGCAGTATTTT. This gives the protein CASSRFGQDTDTQYF.

This clonotype was recorded at least ten times. The gene calls are TRBV2 and TRBJ2-5; 7 nucleotides match TRBD1. This CDR3 is built from 16 residues. Germline V lookup: CDR1 SNHLY, CDR2 FYNNEI. J lost 5 bases, V lost 1 base, and 10 bases had no gene match. The CDR3 is CASSEGLDRDRETQYF. Written as DNA, the CDR3 is TGTGCCAGCAGTGAAGGGCTCGACAGGGATCGGGAGACCCAGTACTTC.

This rearrangement joins TRBV2 to TRBJ1-5, with D uncertain. The germline V gene encodes CDR1 SNHLY and CDR2 FYNNEI. The V gene lost 1 base and the J gene lost 6 bases, with 13 bases spanning the gap. There are 15 residues in the CDR3. CDR3: CASSEGRRFLQPQHF. The DNA of the CDR3 is TGTGCCAGCAGTGAAGGGCGAAGGTTTCTTCAGCCCCAGCATTTT.

This clonotype was detected a few times. The V call is TRBV20-1, the J call TRBJ1-4, with D perhaps matching TRBD1 (6 bases). The V and J ends lost 5 bases and 0 bases respectively, with 19 bases between them. The CDR3 sequence is 17 residues long. The germline V gene encodes CDR1 DFQATT and CDR2 SNEGSKA (reference sequence). CDR3 nucleotides: TGCAGTGCTCTCCGCGGACAGCCTGGGTCAACTAATGAAAAACTGTTTTTT. Residues: CSALRGQPGSTNEKLFF.

This clonotype appeared a few times. The V call is TRBV30, the J call TRBJ2-2, with a possible D match to TRBD2 (6 bases). V lost 1 base, J lost 0 bases, and 6 bases lay in between. Germline-derived CDR1 and CDR2 are GTSNPN and SVGIG (reference sequence). This CDR3 region has 14 residues. The CDR3 DNA is TGTGCCTGGAGTGGACTAGCGAACACCGGGGAGCTGTTTTTT. Its translation: CAWSGLANTGELFF.

This clonotype was observed a handful of times. The chain carries TRBV9 and TRBJ2-1; TRBD2 matches at 10 bases. The V segment lost 4 bases and the J segment 5 bases; nucleotides outside the gene matches: 12. The CDR3 is made up of 17 amino acids. Germline CDR1 and CDR2: SGDLS and YYNGEE. Here the CDR3 DNA reads TGTGCCAGCAGCTTGGGGGCTAGCGGGAGTTCCGACAATGAGCAGTTCTTC. Encoded protein: CASSLGASGSSDNEQFF.

This clonotype appeared many times. V and J are TRBV5-5 and TRBJ1-1; D remains ambiguous. Per the germline V gene, CDR1 is SGHKS and CDR2 is YYEKEE (reference sequence). Trimming took off 1 base at V and 4 bases at J, with 8 bases between the two ends. The CDR3 is 13 amino acids. The DNA for the CDR3 is TGTGCCAGCAGCTTGCTGAGGAGCACTGAAGCTTTCTTT. As protein: CASSLLRSTEAFF.

This clonotype appeared many times. The chain links TRBV3-1 to TRBJ2-2, with 8 bases matching TRBD1. The CDR3 consists of 15 residues. CDR1 is LGHDT and CDR2 is YNNKEL in the germline V gene (reference sequence). After removal of 1 base from V and 7 bases from J, the junction contained 5 bases not matched to a gene. The chain's CDR3 is CASSQGRGQGGELFF. The CDR3, as DNA: TGTGCCAGCAGCCAAGGCAGGGGGCAAGGCGGGGAGCTGTTTTTT.

The sample holds many counts of this clonotype. The V and J genes are TRBV30 and TRBJ2-1, with D hard to call. The ends were cut back, 3 bases at V and 1 base at J, with 13 bases in the middle. CDR3 length equals 15 residues. Looked up from germline, CDR1 is GTSNPN and CDR2 is SVGIG (reference sequence). DNA of the CDR3: TGTGCCTGGAGAGGGCTCGGTGGATCCTACAATGAGCAGTTCTTC. It yields the protein CAWRGLGGSYNEQFF.

V and J are TRBV7-9 and TRBJ1-2, with D possibly matching TRBD1 (6 bases). Germline assignment: CDR1 SEHNR and CDR2 FQNEAQ (reference sequence). With 4 bases removed from V and 5 bases from J, the gap between germline ends came to 23 bases. The CDR3 is made up of 17 amino acids. CDR3 sequence: CASSSLPGEGGVYGYTF. In DNA form, the CDR3 reads TGTGCCAGCAGCTCCCTCCCAGGGGAAGGGGGAGTTTATGGCTACACCTTC. Full variable domain (remainder filled in from reference TRBV7-9 and TRBJ1-2): DTGVSQNPRHKITKRGQNVTFRCDPISEHNRLYWYRQTLGQGPEFLTYFQNEAQLEKSRLLSDRFSAERPKGSFSTLEIQRTEQGDSAMYLCASSSLPGEGGVYGYTFGSGTRLTVV.

This clonotype was seen a handful of times. V is TRBV5-1 and J is TRBJ2-1; possibly TRBD1 for D (5 bases). The CDR3 runs to 13 residues. V gave up 4 bases and J gave up 9 bases, with 14 bases separating them. Germline assignment: CDR1 SGHRS and CDR2 YFSETQ. CDR3 coding DNA: TGCGCCAGCAGCATTGGGGCCCAGGTTGAGCAGTTCTTC. This sequence encodes CASSIGAQVEQFF.

Comment on this clonotype: Since a much larger clone is just one base distant, this may be a read error. Likely a read error: the CDR3 ends without its conserved phenylalanine or tryptophan. The chain recombines TRBV5-1 with TRBJ1-1, with D possibly matching TRBD1 (5 bases). The germline CDR1 and CDR2 sequences are SGHRS and YFSETQ. Trimming cost V 3 bases and J 8 bases, with 14 bases left between them. The CDR3 is 13 residues long. In nucleotides, the CDR3 is TGCGCCAGCAGCTCGGACATCGGACTAGAAGCTTTCCTT. The encoded protein is CASSSDIGLEAFL.

This clonotype was counted between two and nine times. CDR3 in DNA: TGTGCCAGCAATCCGGACAGGGGGCCCTACGAGCAGTACTTC. Its translation is CASNPDRGPYEQYF. The chain carries TRBV6-5 and TRBJ2-7, with 11 positions matching TRBD1. CDR1 is MNHEY and CDR2 is SVGAGI in the germline V gene. The CDR3 is 14 residues long. Losses at the gene ends were 7 bases for V and 2 bases for J; bases not matched to a gene: 4.

Ten or more counts support this clonotype. The chain employs TRBV5-1 and TRBJ2-3; 7 nucleotides align to TRBD2. J lost 2 bases, V lost 0 bases, and 6 bases had no gene match. The CDR3 runs 16 residues. Germline assignment: CDR1 SGHRS and CDR2 YFSETQ. The CDR3 nucleotides are TGCGCCAGCAGCTTGGAACCTAGCGGATTCACAGATACGCAGTATTTT. Its translation: CASSLEPSGFTDTQYF.